This TCR beta chain comes out of a study of radiotherapy plus CTLA-4 blockade in lung cancer listed by TCRdb under 2018. Turning to the overall study: Among the enrolled patients, under 20% had an objective response, and 31% reached disease control. Paper-wide results and their limitations: TCR clones derived from tumors expanded in peripheral blood after treatment with radiotherapy and ipilimumab. The strongest predictors of response, as reported, were early dynamic changes in blood T cell clones along with a rise in serum interferon-beta after radiation.

The study tested focal radiation therapy combined with CTLA-4 blockade (ipilimumab) in patients with chemo-refractory metastatic non-small-cell lung cancer. The germline V gene (reference sequence) gives CDR1 as LNHDA and CDR2 as SQIVND. Relative to germline, V is 6 bases shorter and J is 1 base shorter, with 10 bases between their ends. The CDR3 numbers 13 residues from cysteine through phenylalanine. Here the CDR3 DNA is all that survives: 39 bases in frame from base 1. The protocol used for the library was the immunoSEQ multiplex PCR assay. The source is immuneACCESS, and TCRdb retained only in-frame sequences with V and J called. Part of the clones is not carried over; for the studies checked, unresolved V genes explain less than half of this, and the remainder is unexplained. The sample contains about 38,000 clones, about three quarters of them found a single time. The ten top clones hold 7% to 9.5% of the sample.

To note about this clone: The specificity of this receptor is unknown. Per-base qualities were not stored, and no clone one base away is much larger.

The rearrangement joined TRBV19 to TRBJ2-7, with the D gene not confidently named. This specimen was peripheral blood, taken from a patient treated with radiotherapy plus ipilimumab. The receptor's source is a human donor with non-small cell lung cancer who had stable disease on radiotherapy plus ipilimumab. CDR3 loop: CASRLSLSYEQYF. The nucleotide sequence reads as follows: TGTGCCAGTAGACTGTCGCTATCCTACGAGCAGTACTTC.